One sample yielded the 24 T cell receptor beta chains listed below, sequenced in a study of T cell repertoires and HLA-DP antigens (dated by TCRdb to the late 2010s). For these receptors, no antigen is known. The library was generated by the immunoSEQ multiplex PCR assay. This is the immuneACCESS table as TCRdb keeps it, with only in-frame sequences that have V and J called. A part of the clones is gone; compared with another copy, unresolved V genes explain less than half, and the rest is unexplained. The sample table shows about 73,000 clones, and about 80% are seen once. The top ten hold 1.6% of the sample. The sample was CD4+ T cells from PBMCs. The receptor source for this set is a man in his 60s in good health and CMV-seronegative.

This chain uses TRBV4-1 with TRBJ2-3; TRBD2 matches at 10 bases. This CDR3 region has 20 residues. V dropped 1 base and J dropped 0; count of bases not matched to a gene: 13. Germline CDR1 and CDR2: MGHRA and YSYEKL. The CDR3 reads CASSQGRGLAGATSTDTQYF. CDR3 DNA sequence: TGCGCCAGCAGCCAAGGTAGGGGGCTAGCGGGGGCCACTAGCACAGATACGCAGTATTTT.

V is TRBV7-2 and J is TRBJ2-7; perhaps TRBD1 as D (5 bases). This CDR3 contains 14 residues. V was pared by 10 bases and J by 0 bases, with 16 bases between. Germline-derived CDR1 and CDR2 are SGHTA and FQGNSA. The CDR3 sequence: CANRARASSYEQYF. Here the CDR3 DNA reads TGTGCCAACCGTGCCAGGGCAAGCTCCTACGAGCAGTACTTC. The full variable domain, in which reference TRBV7-2 and TRBJ2-7 provide the parts outside the CDR3, is GAGVSQSPSNKVTEKGKDVELRCDPISGHTALYWYRQSLGQGLEFLIYFQGNSAPDKSGLPSDRFSAERTGGSVSTLTIQRTQQEDSAVYLCANRARASSYEQYFGPGTRLTVT.

The chain couples TRBV13 to TRBJ2-5; D perhaps matches TRBD1 (5 bases). Germline V CDR1 and CDR2: PRHDT, FYEKMQ (reference sequence). The CDR3 is made up of 14 amino acids. V lost 4 bases to trimming and J lost 1 base, with 10 bases between them. CDR3 sequence (DNA): TGTGCCAGCAGCTGGGGCGCATTCCAAGAGACCCAGTACTTC. Protein product: CASSWGAFQETQYF.

The chain couples TRBV29-1 to TRBJ2-5, with TRBD2 identical over 8 bases. V shed 2 bases, J shed 5 bases, and the junction held 13 bases outside the gene matches. The germline V gene encodes CDR1 SQVTM and CDR2 ANQGSEA. The CDR3 is made up of 16 amino acids. CDR3 region: CSVEYKRTSYIETQYF. As DNA, the CDR3 is TGCAGCGTTGAATACAAGAGGACTAGCTATATTGAGACCCAGTACTTC.

The V and J genes are TRBV19 and TRBJ1-1; D may be TRBD1 (6 bases). The germline V and J ends were trimmed by 5 bases and 1 base, with 11 bases remaining between them. CDR1 is LNHDA and CDR2 is SQIVND in the germline V gene (reference sequence). The CDR3 runs 14 residues. The DNA for the CDR3 is TGTGCCAGTAGTGCCCGGACAGAGAACACTGAAGCTTTCTTT. Its translation: CASSARTENTEAFF.

To note about this clone: The sample contains more than one DNA sequence encoding this CDR3. The chain is built from TRBV28 and TRBJ2-7; no definite D call. The CDR3 totals 12 residues. Germline V gives CDR1 MDHEN, CDR2 SYDVKM. Between the trimmed V and J ends, which lost 4 bases and 4 bases, there was a span of 8 bases. The CDR3 sequence is CASSSTEYEQYF. Here the CDR3 DNA reads TGTGCCAGCAGTTCAACAGAGTACGAGCAGTACTTC.

The chain is built from TRBV19 and TRBJ1-1, with a tentative D call TRBD1 (6 bases). The germline CDR1 and CDR2 sequences are LNHDA and SQIVND (reference sequence). Trimming stripped 0 bases from V and 5 bases from J, with 10 bases between. The CDR3 extends over 14 amino acids. CDR3 in amino acids: CASSIDWRGTEAFF. The CDR3 coding sequence is TGTGCCAGTAGTATAGATTGGAGGGGGACTGAAGCTTTCTTT.

The rearrangement joins TRBV10-3 to TRBJ2-4; 7 bases align to TRBD2. The CDR3 totals 16 residues. The V gene end was trimmed by 7 bases and the J gene end by 9 bases; junction bases not matched to a gene: 18. CDR1 is ENHRY, CDR2 SYGVKD, per germline. The CDR3 region is CAIMEGRPDGGGIQYF. For the CDR3, the DNA is TGTGCCATCATGGAGGGGCGTCCGGACGGCGGGGGCATTCAGTACTTC.

The chain carries TRBV7-9 and TRBJ2-7; 10 bases align to TRBD1. Per the germline V gene, CDR1 is SEHNR and CDR2 is FQNEAQ (reference sequence). CDR3 size: 13 residues. V was clipped by 4 bases and J by 3 bases; unmatched bases: 0. Here the CDR3 reads CASSWDRGYEQYF. The CDR3 DNA follows: TGTGCCAGCAGCTGGGACAGGGGCTACGAGCAGTACTTC.

This clone was seen just once. The chain recombines TRBV10-2 with TRBJ2-4, with TRBD2 identical over 9 bases. J gave up 6 bases and V 8 bases, and 8 bases lay outside the gene matches. The germline gives CDR1 WSHSY, CDR2 SAAADI. The CDR3 covers 14 residues. The CDR3 sequence: CASRSGSGGNIQYF. The CDR3 coding sequence is TGCGCCAGCCGTAGCGGGAGCGGTGGAAACATTCAGTACTTC.

The chain carries TRBV30 and TRBJ1-2; possibly TRBD1 for D (5 bases). Trimming removed 1 base at V and 8 bases at J, with 14 bases between. Per the germline V gene, CDR1 is GTSNPN and CDR2 is SVGIG (reference sequence). This CDR3 region has 13 residues. The CDR3 here is CAWSGTRGGGYTF. The DNA for the CDR3 is TGTGCCTGGAGTGGGACCCGGGGGGGAGGCTACACCTTC.

V is TRBV7-2 and J is TRBJ1-1; 7 positions match TRBD1. In germline, CDR1 is SGHTA, CDR2 FQGNSA. V trimming: 4 bases; J trimming: 5 bases; junction bases outside the gene matches: 10. The CDR3 length is 15 residues. The DNA for the CDR3 is TGTGCCAGCAGCTCAAACAGGGGAAAGGAAACTGAAGCTTTCTTT. Protein sequence: CASSSNRGKETEAFF.

This chain connects TRBV6-4 to TRBJ2-7, with 13 bases that match TRBD2. Germline lookup yields CDR1 MRHNA and CDR2 SNTAGT. This CDR3 contains 14 residues. Trimming removed 9 bases from V and 2 bases from J; junction bases left unmatched: 4. CDR3 residues: CARLGTSGTYEQYV. The CDR3 nucleotides are TGTGCCAGGCTCGGGACTAGCGGGACCTACGAGCAGTACGTC.

The chain is built from TRBV19 and TRBJ2-1, with D unclear. Looked up from germline, CDR1 is LNHDA and CDR2 is SQIVND (reference sequence). Trimming removed 5 bases from V and 4 bases from J, with 12 bases in between. This CDR3 has 14 amino acids. In DNA form, the CDR3 reads TGTGCCAGTAGTCTCCTTGGGCAGTACAATGAGCAGTTCTTC. It specifies CASSLLGQYNEQFF.

The chain combines TRBV18 with TRBJ2-2; 9 bases align to TRBD1. The germline V gene has CDR1 KGHSH and CDR2 LQKENI. CDR3 length: 16 residues. V gave up 3 bases and J gave up 4 bases; unmatched junction bases: 6. CDR3 in DNA: TGTGCCAGCTCACCGACCGGGACAGGGTCCACCGGGGAGCTGTTTTTT. It is translated as CASSPTGTGSTGELFF.

The chain recombines TRBV19 with TRBJ2-5; 9 bases are shared with TRBD2. CDR3 size: 14 residues. Germline V CDR1 and CDR2: LNHDA, SQIVND (reference sequence). V lost 4 bases to trimming and J lost 5 bases; unmatched junction nucleotides: 5. The CDR3 loop is CASSSGGARETQYF. DNA of the CDR3: TGTGCCAGTAGTAGCGGGGGGGCCCGGGAGACCCAGTACTTC. Looking up the rest from reference TRBV19 and TRBJ2-5 gives the full variable domain: DGGITQSPKYLFRKEGQNVTLSCEQNLNHDAMYWYRQDPGQGLRLIYYSQIVNDFQKGDIAEGYSVSREKKESFPLTVTSAQKNPTAFYLCASSSGGARETQYFGPGTRLLVL.

The chain carries TRBV7-2 and TRBJ2-5, with D possibly matching TRBD1 (5 bases). The CDR3 is made up of 17 amino acids. V was cut by 0 bases and J by 0 bases, with 14 bases left in between. Germline-derived CDR1 and CDR2 are SGHTA and FQGNSA. As DNA, the CDR3 is TGTGCCAGCAGCTTAGCGGGCAGGGCCTCGTACCAAGAGACCCAGTACTTC. This encodes CASSLAGRASYQETQYF.

The CDR3 here is CASSRQGIATNEKLFF. The DNA of the CDR3 is TGTGCCAGCAGTCGACAGGGGATTGCAACTAATGAAAAACTGTTTTTT. The chain joins TRBV5-6 to TRBJ1-4; TRBD1 matches at 8 bases. CDR1 SGHDT and CDR2 YYEEEE come from the germline V gene. This CDR3 contains 16 residues. The V segment lost 5 bases and the J segment 0 bases; nucleotides outside the gene matches: 6.

CDR3 nucleotide sequence: TGTGCCAGCAGTGAGGGACTAGCGGGAGTGGATGAGCAGTTCTTC. It is translated as CASSEGLAGVDEQFF. The J gene is TRBJ2-1, the V gene TRBV6-6; 14 bases agree with TRBD2. This CDR3 region has 15 residues. Germline V gene data show CDR1 as MNHNY and CDR2 as SVGAGI (reference sequence). J gave up 8 bases and V 5 bases, and 5 bases lay outside the gene matches.

Written as DNA, the CDR3 is TGTGCCAGCAGCTTGCGTGGGTCGTACACCGGGGAGCTGTTTTTT. Protein product: CASSLRGSYTGELFF. The J gene is TRBJ2-2, the V gene TRBV5-6; D gene uncertain. The CDR3 extends over 15 amino acids. Germline V lookup: CDR1 SGHDT, CDR2 YYEEEE. The germline V and J ends were trimmed by 1 base and 3 bases, with 10 bases remaining between them.

The chain couples TRBV5-5 to TRBJ2-7; TRBD1 is a possible D gene (8 bases). The length of the CDR3 is 15 residues. Germline CDR1 and CDR2: SGHKS and YYEKEE (reference sequence). Deletions cut 5 bases from V and 2 bases from J, with 17 bases between. CDR3 nucleotide sequence: TGTGCCAGCAGATTACAGGGGGGGAGCCCCTACGAGCAGTACGTC. Amino acid sequence: CASRLQGGSPYEQYV.

This chain joins TRBV6-1 and TRBJ2-7, with D perhaps matching TRBD1 or TRBD2 (7 bases each). Trimming removed 6 bases at V and 3 bases at J, with 18 bases between. The germline V gene has CDR1 MNHNS and CDR2 SASEGT. The CDR3 contains 15 residues. The CDR3 nucleotides are TGTGCCAGCAGGAGGGGAGGGGGCGTTGGCTACGAGCAGTACTTC. Protein sequence: CASRRGGGVGYEQYF.

The genes are TRBV9 and TRBJ2-2; no reliable D call. Germline lookup yields CDR1 SGDLS and CDR2 YYNGEE. Trimming pared 4 bases from V and 6 bases from J, leaving 13 bases between. This CDR3 region has 14 residues. CDR3 residues: CASSPRSYAGELFF. Here the CDR3 DNA reads TGTGCCAGCAGCCCGAGGTCGTATGCCGGGGAGCTGTTTTTT.

V gene TRBV5-4 combines with J gene TRBJ1-2, with D tentatively TRBD1 (5 bases). There are 14 residues in the CDR3. The germline gives CDR1 SGHNT, CDR2 YYREEE (reference sequence). V was pared by 2 bases and J by 3 bases, with 11 bases between. CDR3 sequence reads: CASSFRDWDYGYTF. DNA for the CDR3: TGTGCCAGCAGCTTCAGGGATTGGGACTATGGCTACACCTTC.